This TCR beta chain stems from a study of molecular identifiers for immune sequencing clone quantification. The study, taken as a whole, reports: Whereas naive cells kept under 1% of molecules in clones above 20 RNA copies, such clones held over 97% in effectors. For highly expanded clones, sizes could be underestimated when identical TCR molecules share a barcode.

MiXCR, applied by TCRdb to the PCR reads, yields one record per CDR3 protein. Of 550,000 to 750,000 distinct CDR3 sequences listed, 20% are singletons. V trimming: 6 bases; J trimming: 1 base; junction bases outside the gene matches: 12. Germline assignment: CDR1 SEHNR and CDR2 FQNEAQ (reference sequence). The CDR3 has 17 residues. This clonotype was observed many times. Its target is unknown. Sequenced material: naive CD8+ T cells from blood, with Jurkat cell RNA spiked in. This sample's subset: FACS-sorted CD8+CD4-CCR7+CD45RA+ naive T cells. The TCR was taken from a human donor in good health. Some libraries in this study had Jurkat cell RNA spiked in. V and J are TRBV7-9 and TRBJ2-5; 9 bases are shared with TRBD2. The CDR3 region is CASSTIRLAAIQETQYF. CDR3 DNA: TGTGCCAGCAGTACTATTAGACTAGCGGCGATCCAAGAGACCCAGTACTTC.